Sequencing of this TCR beta chain was carried out in a study of blood T cell repertoires in COVID-19 (dated by TCRdb to 2020 to 2021). Concerning the study at large: Collaborator samples came from the United States, Italy and Spain and covered acute and convalescent phases of COVID-19. The material from the prospective study consisted of cDNA or gDNA derived from T cells, B-cell-depleted T cells, or PBMCs. Subjects who had been exposed to COVID-19, were actively infected with it, or had recovered from it provided the deeply sampled blood TCRbeta repertoires that made up the dataset. A freely available public database, intended as a resource for researchers studying the immune response to SARS-CoV-2, is where the repertoires were released. The samples were drawn from the first 160 participants of the ongoing ImmuneRACE study and from 1,200 or so subjects provided by 6 global collaborators. The sample metadata nearly always contained a de-identified subject ID, COVID-19 status, age in years and sex. Where available, HLA class I and class II types were obtained from metadata supplied by the sample provider rather than from assay-based typing. The full study reports these points: Clinical and demographic metadata were provided uncurated, with the amount varying by source and participant.

V has 5 bases trimmed and J has 8 bases trimmed; junction bases matching no gene number 9. The CDR3 runs 15 residues from the cysteine to the phenylalanine. The read is trimmed to its CDR3 DNA, 45 bases read in frame from base 1. CDR1 and CDR2 are drawn from the germline V gene: MDHEN, SYDVKM. TCRbeta CDR3 regions were amplified from genomic DNA using the immunoSEQ Assay, a bias-controlled multiplex PCR. On the study's bioinformatics: The number of nucleated cells in each sample was estimated from the amplification of reference gene primers within the assay. To quantify the absolute abundance of each unique TCRbeta CDR3 rearrangement, sequence reads were collapsed and filtered. For each sample, productive Simpson clonality was calculated as the square root of Simpson's diversity index over productive rearrangements. In TCRdb, the immuneACCESS table is reduced to in-frame sequences with V and J assigned. These tables do not hold every clone; where another copy was compared, an unresolved V gene accounts for under half, and the others remain unexplained. The DNA was the basis for D and trimming; V, J and clone size are from that table. This sample holds more than 45,000 clones; less than 95% were observed only once. The ten biggest clones cover about 5.1% of the sample.

Concerning this clone itself: Its recognized antigen is unknown. Per-base qualities were not stored, and no clone one base away is much larger.

Whole blood was collected in K2EDTA tubes by collaborating institutions according to the institutions' own protocols. For TCRbeta analysis, collaborators shipped samples as frozen whole blood, isolated PBMCs, or DNA extracted from either of those sample types. The sample consisted of peripheral blood. Recombination connected TRBV28 to TRBJ1-4; TRBD1 matches 9 bases in the middle. The clonotype was recovered from a man between 65 and 85 years old with acute or convalescent COVID-19. The DNA sequence is given as TGTGCCAGCAGTCCCCCCGGGGGACAGGGAGAAAAACTGTTTTTT. This gives the protein CASSPPGGQGEKLFF.